The 32 T cell receptor beta chains listed next were all sequenced from one sample in a study of CD8+CD57+ T cells in acquired aplastic anemia. Genomic DNA acted as the template from which TCR beta VDJ combination and CDR3 sequence profiling were carried out. TCRdb analysed the reads with MiXCR anew, one entry per CDR3 protein. The sample carries approximately 200,000 distinct CDR3 sequences, 50% to 75% recorded once. The sample taken for sequencing was sorted CD4+, CD8+, or CD8+CD57+ T cells (not recorded which) from PBMCs. The receptors shown here come from a human donor with severe aplastic anemia or a healthy control (not recorded which).

This chain joins TRBV7-9 and TRBJ2-7; 10 nucleotides align to TRBD2. The CDR3 runs to 15 residues. V trimming: 1 base; J trimming: 6 bases; junction bases outside the gene matches: 6. Germline V CDR1 and CDR2: SEHNR, FQNEAQ (reference sequence). CDR3 bases: TGTGCCAGCAGCTTAGAGGTAGCGGGGGGTAGCGAGCAGTACTTC. Its translation is CASSLEVAGGSEQYF.

This rearrangement joins TRBV30 to TRBJ2-3; D is unresolved. Germline CDR1 is GTSNPN and CDR2 is SVGIG (reference sequence). The germline V and J ends were trimmed by 4 bases and 0 bases, with 11 bases remaining between them. The CDR3 loop spans 14 amino acids. Here the CDR3 DNA reads TGTGCCTGGACCTCAGTGGTTAGCACAGATACGCAGTATTTT. Its translation is CAWTSVVSTDTQYF.

V is TRBV7-2 and J is TRBJ2-5; D is ambiguous. Trimming removed 2 bases at V and 6 bases at J, with 22 bases between. In germline, CDR1 is SGHTA, CDR2 FQGNSA. The CDR3 length is 17 residues. The CDR3 DNA reads TGTGCCAGCAGCTTACAGGCCAGAACCACTCCAAAGCAGACCCAGTACTTC. Its translation: CASSLQARTTPKQTQYF.

As to this clonotype: Given a much more abundant clone one base away, this may be a read error. The chain is built from TRBV27 and TRBJ1-2, with TRBD1 identical over 11 bases. The germline gives CDR1 MNHEY, CDR2 SMNVEV (reference sequence). The CDR3 loop spans 16 amino acids. As DNA, the CDR3 is TGTGCCGGCAGTTTACGGACAGGGGGCGGGAACTATGGCTACACCTTC. Translation gives CAGSLRTGGGNYGYTF.

This clonotype occurred many times. The chain couples TRBV15 to TRBJ2-3; D may be TRBD1 or TRBD2 (10 bases each). V was clipped by 3 bases and J by 0 bases, with 34 bases between them. The CDR3 contains 23 residues. Germline V gives CDR1 LNHNV, CDR2 YYDKDF (reference sequence). In DNA, the CDR3 is TGTGCCACCAGCAGTACGGGACAGGGGATTTACAGCGGGGGGGAAATTAGCACAGATACGCAGTATTTT. Amino acids: CATSSTGQGIYSGGEISTDTQYF.

V and J are TRBV5-1 and TRBJ2-7; TRBD1 might be the D (6 bases). Germline V gene lookup returns CDR1 SGHRS and CDR2 YFSETQ. CDR3 length: 13 amino acids. The V end lost 4 bases, the J end lost 4 bases, and 12 bases lay between the germline ends. The CDR3 is CASSAGVSYEQYF. CDR3 sequence (DNA): TGCGCCAGCAGCGCAGGGGTGTCTTACGAGCAGTACTTC.

The chain carries TRBV10-3 and TRBJ2-5, with 10 bases that match TRBD2. The germline V gene encodes CDR1 ENHRY and CDR2 SYGVKD. V shed 3 bases and J 5 bases; nucleotides not matched to a gene: 6. The CDR3 spans 15 residues. DNA for the CDR3: TGTGCCATCAGTGAACCCGCTAGCGGGGGTGAGACCCAGTACTTC. It is translated as CAISEPASGGETQYF.

The chain employs TRBV29-1 and TRBJ2-1, with TRBD1 matching over 9 bases. CDR1 is SQVTM and CDR2 is ANQGSEA in the germline V gene. This CDR3 has 15 amino acids. V lost 6 bases, J lost 4 bases, and 10 bases stayed unmatched. The CDR3 here is CSVHLTGGNYNEQFF. CDR3 DNA sequence: TGCAGCGTCCATCTGACAGGGGGAAATTACAATGAGCAGTTCTTC.

A note on this clonotype: Mismatch with germline at one junction end may stem from a read error. The chain is built from TRBV7-8 and TRBJ2-1; the D gene is possibly TRBD2 (6 bases). This CDR3 has 11 amino acids. Germline CDR1 and CDR2: SGHVS and FQNEAQ. The CDR3: CASSFGTSGVF. CDR3 nucleotides: TGTGCCAGCAGCTTTGGGACCTCGGGGGTCTTC. The complete variable domain, with remaining parts taken from reference TRBV7-8 and TRBJ2-1, reads GAGVSQSPRYKVAKRGQDVALRCDPISGHVSLFWYQQALGQGPEFLTYFQNEAQLDKSGLPSDRFFAERPEGSVSTLKIQRTQQEDSAVYLCASSFGTSGVFGPGTRLTVL.

The sample holds a few counts of this clonotype. V gene TRBV19 combines with J gene TRBJ2-1; 11 bases are shared with TRBD2. The CDR3 has 16 residues. V was clipped by 4 bases and J by 2 bases; unmatched bases: 4. Germline V gene lookup returns CDR1 LNHDA and CDR2 SQIVND (reference sequence). This chain's CDR3 is CASSTGLAGPYNEQFF. For the CDR3, the DNA is TGTGCCAGTAGTACCGGACTAGCGGGCCCCTACAATGAGCAGTTCTTC. The whole variable domain, filled in from reference TRBV19 and TRBJ2-1, reads DGGITQSPKYLFRKEGQNVTLSCEQNLNHDAMYWYRQDPGQGLRLIYYSQIVNDFQKGDIAEGYSVSREKKESFPLTVTSAQKNPTAFYLCASSTGLAGPYNEQFFGPGTRLTVL.

To note about this clonotype: An end of the junction does not agree with germline; a read error may underlie this. This sequence joins TRBV7-2 and TRBJ2-7; 10 bases match TRBD1. CDR3 length: 15 residues. Germline V gene data show CDR1 as SGHTA and CDR2 as FQGNSA. The CDR3: CANSPGQGVFHEQYF. CDR3 coding DNA: TGTGCCAACAGCCCAGGACAGGGGGTTTTCCACGAGCAGTACTTC.

V is TRBV11-3 and J is TRBJ2-1, with D perhaps TRBD1 (6 bases). V was shortened by 3 bases and J by 8 bases, with 11 bases between the two germline ends. Germline V lookup: CDR1 SGHNT, CDR2 YENEEA. The CDR3 extends over 13 amino acids. This CDR3 is CASSFLTGYEQFF. The DNA of the CDR3 is TGTGCCAGCAGCTTCTTAACAGGGTATGAGCAGTTCTTC.

The chain recombines TRBV12-3 or TRBV12-4 with TRBJ1-1, with D hard to call. The V end was cut by 4 bases, the J end by 1 base, with 13 bases between. CDR3 length: 15 residues. Here the CDR3 reads CASSSGRTGNTEAFF. The CDR3 nucleotides read TGTGCCAGCAGTTCAGGTCGGACTGGGAACACTGAAGCTTTCTTT.

The sample holds many counts of this clonotype. CDR3 in amino acids: CASSMTIRQGAFYEQYF. CDR3 in DNA: TGTGCCAGTAGTATGACGATTCGACAGGGGGCGTTCTACGAGCAGTACTTC. V gene TRBV19 combines with J gene TRBJ2-7, with 10 bases lining up with TRBD1. Germline lookup yields CDR1 LNHDA and CDR2 SQIVND (reference sequence). The CDR3 sequence is 17 residues long. V lost 3 bases and J lost 3; bases outside the gene matches: 11.

This chain connects TRBV7-2 to TRBJ2-3; TRBD2 aligns across 12 bases. CDR1 and CDR2 from the germline V gene are SGHTA and FQGNSA. The CDR3 contains 18 residues. The junction had 11 bases not matched to a gene; V was cut back by 5 bases and J by 2 bases. CDR3 DNA sequence: TGTGCCAGCAGCCTCGGACTAGCGGGACTTTCTTCCACAGATACGCAGTATTTT. It yields the protein CASSLGLAGLSSTDTQYF.

V is TRBV5-1 and J is TRBJ1-1, with 7 bases lining up with TRBD1. Germline assignment: CDR1 SGHRS and CDR2 YFSETQ. Germline trimming cut 4 bases from V and 4 bases from J; bases unmatched to any gene: 7. This CDR3 contains 14 residues. CDR3 region: CASSPTGEATEAFF. CDR3 coding DNA: TGCGCCAGCAGCCCTACAGGGGAGGCCACTGAAGCTTTCTTT.

The chain recombines TRBV29-1 with TRBJ2-1, with D uncertain. CDR3 length: 11 residues. Germline lookup yields CDR1 SQVTM and CDR2 ANQGSEA. The V end was cut by 7 bases, the J end by 6 bases, with 10 bases between. The CDR3 coding sequence is TGCAGCGCCTCAAACGGCAATGAGCAGTTCTTC. It encodes CSASNGNEQFF.

This clonotype was seen repeatedly, ten times or more. This sequence joins TRBV9 and TRBJ2-1; TRBD1 is a possible D gene (6 bases). Germline CDR1 is SGDLS and CDR2 is YYNGEE. Trimming shortened V by 0 bases and J by 6 bases, and 7 bases separated the two germline ends. The CDR3 consists of 13 residues. CDR3 amino acids: CASSVDRANEQFF. DNA for the CDR3: TGTGCCAGCAGCGTAGACAGGGCCAATGAGCAGTTCTTC. The complete variable domain, with remaining parts taken from reference TRBV9 and TRBJ2-1, reads DSGVTQTPKHLITATGQRVTLRCSPRSGDLSVYWYQQSLDQGLQFLIQYYNGEERAKGNILERFSAQQFPDLHSELNLSSLELGDSALYFCASSVDRANEQFFGPGTRLTVL.

The chain is built from TRBV20-1 and TRBJ2-1; possible D gene TRBD1, 7 bases. This CDR3 is built from 15 residues. Germline V CDR1 and CDR2: DFQATT, SNEGSKA (reference sequence). V was clipped by 5 bases and J by 3 bases, with 17 bases between them. CDR3 DNA: TGCAGTGCTGCCCGCGGGGACAGAGACTACAATGAGCAGTTCTTC. As protein: CSAARGDRDYNEQFF.

The sample holds a few counts of this clonotype. The chain employs TRBV19 and TRBJ1-1, with a tentative D call TRBD1 (6 bases). CDR1 is LNHDA and CDR2 is SQIVND in the germline V gene (reference sequence). V was clipped by 6 bases and J by 1 base, with 6 bases between them. The CDR3 contains 12 residues. The DNA of the CDR3 is TGTGCCAGTAGGACAGGGAACACTGAAGCTTTCTTT. Residues: CASRTGNTEAFF.

The chain joins TRBV7-9 to TRBJ1-6; D may be TRBD1 (5 bases). The V end was cut by 6 bases, the J end by 8 bases, with 14 bases between. Germline loops: CDR1 SEHNR, CDR2 FQNEAQ (reference sequence). CDR3 length equals 14 residues. The CDR3 DNA is TGTGCCAGCAGGTGGGAGCAAGGGGATTCACCCCTCCACTTT. It is translated as CASRWEQGDSPLHF.

In the case of this clonotype: This clone may be a read error of a much larger clone one base away. This rearrangement joins TRBV7-9 to TRBJ1-5; 9 nucleotides agree with TRBD1. Germline V gene sequence: CDR1 SEHNR, CDR2 FQNEAQ (reference sequence). The CDR3 consists of 13 residues. The CDR3 coding sequence is TGTGACAGCAAGGGACAGGGAGGCCAGCCCCAGCATTTT. Translation gives CDSKGQGGQPQHF.

This clonotype showed up just once. The chain uses TRBV7-9 and TRBJ1-2; D is unresolved. The CDR3 totals 9 residues. Germline CDR1 SEHNR, CDR2 FQNEAQ (reference sequence). With 4 bases removed from V and 10 bases from J, the gap between germline ends came to 4 bases. The CDR3: CASSYNYTF. The CDR3 bases are TGTGCCAGCAGCTACAACTACACCTTC.

CDR3 sequence reads: CASSARLALNTGELFF. Here the CDR3 DNA reads TGTGCCAGCAGCGCCCGACTAGCCCTCAACACCGGGGAGCTGTTTTTT. This chain connects TRBV9 to TRBJ2-2, with 7 bases identical to TRBD2. The CDR3 is made up of 16 amino acids. Per the germline V gene, CDR1 is SGDLS and CDR2 is YYNGEE. V was pared by 3 bases and J by 2 bases, with 7 bases of the junction left unmatched.

V gene TRBV7-6 combines with J gene TRBJ2-3; D not resolved. Per the germline V gene, CDR1 is SGHVS and CDR2 is FNYEAQ. Trimming left V 5 bases short and J 2 bases short, with 11 bases between. The CDR3 is 14 amino acids. This CDR3 is CASSPDAYTDTQYF. In nucleotides, the CDR3 is TGTGCCAGCAGCCCCGACGCCTACACAGATACGCAGTATTTT. Combining the CDR3 with reference TRBV7-6 and TRBJ2-3 gives the whole variable domain GAGVSQSPRYKVTKRGQDVALRCDPISGHVSLYWYRQALGQGPEFLTYFNYEAQQDKSGLPNDRFSAERPEGSISTLTIQRTEQRDSAMYRCASSPDAYTDTQYFGPGTRLTVL.

The chain couples TRBV29-1 to TRBJ1-3; tentative D call: TRBD1 (5 bases). V was shortened by 4 bases and J by 6 bases, with 19 bases between the two germline ends. Germline CDR1 is SQVTM and CDR2 is ANQGSEA. The CDR3 is 15 residues long. CDR3 loop: CSVVQTAERLNTIYF. For the CDR3, the DNA is TGCAGCGTTGTTCAGACAGCGGAGCGCTTAAACACCATATATTTT.

This clonotype was recorded many times. The chain recombines TRBV11-2 with TRBJ1-2; D is perhaps TRBD1 (5 bases). The germline V and J ends were trimmed by 5 bases and 4 bases, with 14 bases remaining between them. The CDR3 extends over 14 amino acids. In germline, CDR1 is SGHAT, CDR2 FQNNGV. CDR3 DNA sequence: TGTGCCAGCAGCCCCACGACAGCGATCTATGGCTACACCTTC. This codes for CASSPTTAIYGYTF.

This chain links TRBV7-7 with TRBJ2-1; TRBD1 matches 8 bases. The germline V gene encodes CDR1 SSHAT and CDR2 FNYEAQ (reference sequence). J lost 6 bases, V lost 5 bases, and 9 bases had no gene match. There are 15 residues in the CDR3. As DNA, the CDR3 is TGTGCCAGCAGCCACTCGACAGGGGCTTCCAATGAGCAGTTCTTC. Its translation is CASSHSTGASNEQFF.

This clonotype occurred a few times. This chain uses TRBV20-1 with TRBJ2-7, with 9 bases fitting TRBD1. The CDR3 consists of 13 residues. The V gene end was trimmed by 5 bases and the J gene end by 0 bases; junction bases not matched to a gene: 2. The germline V gene has CDR1 DFQATT and CDR2 SNEGSKA (reference sequence). CDR3 residues: CSADRGSSYEQYF. The CDR3 DNA is TGCAGTGCTGACAGGGGGAGCTCCTACGAGCAGTACTTC.

This clonotype was counted between two and nine times. This chain uses TRBV15 with TRBJ2-5; 14 positions match TRBD2. V dropped 5 bases and J dropped 5; count of bases not matched to a gene: 7. In germline, CDR1 is LNHNV, CDR2 YYDKDF (reference sequence). The CDR3 is 16 amino acids. CDR3 coding DNA: TGTGCCACCAGCGGGGGACTAGCGGGGGCGAGGGAGACCCAGTACTTC. Encoded protein: CATSGGLAGARETQYF.

V usage is TRBV20-1 and J usage is TRBJ1-4; weak D call: TRBD1 (6 bases). The CDR3 sequence is 15 residues long. Looked up from germline, CDR1 is DFQATT and CDR2 is SNEGSKA (reference sequence). V gave up 0 bases and J gave up 7 bases, with 15 bases separating them. Here the CDR3 reads CSARDSTDSGEKLFF. CDR3 DNA sequence: TGCAGTGCTAGAGATTCTACGGACAGTGGTGAAAAACTGTTTTTT.

The chain joins TRBV7-2 to TRBJ1-3; 8 nucleotides match TRBD1. Germline V gene data show CDR1 as SGHTA and CDR2 as FQGNSA. V shed 1 base, J shed 8 bases, and the junction held 13 bases outside the gene matches. The CDR3 is made up of 17 amino acids. The CDR3, as DNA: TGTGCCAGCAGCTTAGTTGGACAGGGCTTCTATGGCTACACCATATATTTT. It yields the protein CASSLVGQGFYGYTIYF. Based on the CDR3 plus reference TRBV7-2 and TRBJ1-3, the full variable domain is GAGVSQSPSNKVTEKGKDVELRCDPISGHTALYWYRQSLGQGLEFLIYFQGNSAPDKSGLPSDRFSAERTGGSVSTLTIQRTQQEDSAVYLCASSLVGQGFYGYTIYFGEGSWLTVV.